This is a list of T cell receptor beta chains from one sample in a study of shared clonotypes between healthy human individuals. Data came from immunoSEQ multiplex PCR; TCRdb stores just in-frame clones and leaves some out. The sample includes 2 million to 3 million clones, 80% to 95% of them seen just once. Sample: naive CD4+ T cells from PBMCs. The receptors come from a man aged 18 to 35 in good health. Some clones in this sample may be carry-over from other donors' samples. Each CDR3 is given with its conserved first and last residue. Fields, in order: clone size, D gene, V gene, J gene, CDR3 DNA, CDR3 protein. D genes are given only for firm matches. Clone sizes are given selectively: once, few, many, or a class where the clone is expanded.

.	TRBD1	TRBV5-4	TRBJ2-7	TGTGCCAGCAGCTTTTACTTAGGGACAGGGGTCTTCTACGAGCAGTACTTC	CASSFYLGTGVFYEQYF
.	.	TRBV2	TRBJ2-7	TGTGCCAGCGATCAGGGGCGCTCCTACGAGCAGTACTTC	CASDQGRSYEQYF
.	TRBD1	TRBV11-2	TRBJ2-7	TGTGCCAGCAGCTTGCCGGGACAGAGCTCCTACGAGCAGTACTTC	CASSLPGQSSYEQYF
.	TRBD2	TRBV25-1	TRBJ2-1	TGTGCCAGCAGTGATTCTTCTAGACTAGCGGGAGCGTTGGGTGAGCAGTTCTTC	CASSDSSRLAGALGEQFF
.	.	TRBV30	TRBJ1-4	TGTGCCTTTCAAGGGGTATTCAGTGAAAAACTGTTTTTT	CAFQGVFSEKLFF
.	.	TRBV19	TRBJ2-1	TGTGCCAGTAGTATCTGGGATGAGCAGTTCTTC	CASSIWDEQFF
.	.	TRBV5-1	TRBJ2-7	TGCGCCAGCAGCTTGATTGTCGCAGGCGCCTACGAGCAGTACTTC	CASSLIVAGAYEQYF
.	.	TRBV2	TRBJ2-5	TGTGCCAGCCGCAGCAGGGGCCAAGAGACCCAGTACTTC	CASRSRGQETQYF
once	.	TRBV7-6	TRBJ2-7	TGTGCCAGCAGCCGTGCGGATCTAGGGTCTTACGAGCAGTACTTC	CASSRADLGSYEQYF
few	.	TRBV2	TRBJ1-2	TGTGCCAGCGCCCCGGGTCTTTTGCACGGCTACACCTTC	CASAPGLLHGYTF
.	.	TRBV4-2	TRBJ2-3	TGTGCCAGCAGCCAAGATGCGGTAGGTGGTACGCAGTATTTT	CASSQDAVGGTQYF
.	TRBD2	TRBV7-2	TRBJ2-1	TGTGCCAGCAGCTTCCCCGAGACTAGCGGGACCCGGAATGAGCAGTTCTTC	CASSFPETSGTRNEQFF
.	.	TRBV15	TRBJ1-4	TGTGCCACCAGGATGAAGGGGGGACCCCTCACTAATGAAAAACTGTTTTTT	CATRMKGGPLTNEKLFF
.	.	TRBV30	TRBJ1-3	TGTGCCTGGGAGGACAATCGCTCTGGAAACACCATATATTTT	CAWEDNRSGNTIYF
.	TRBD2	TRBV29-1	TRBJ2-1	TGCAGCGCCTTCCGGGGCGGGGGGCGGCATGAGCAGTTCTTC	CSAFRGGGRHEQFF
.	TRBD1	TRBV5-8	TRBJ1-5	TGTGCCAGCAGCTGGGGACAGGGGGCGTATCAGCCCCAGCATTTT	CASSWGQGAYQPQHF
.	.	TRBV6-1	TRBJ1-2	TGTGCCAGCAGTGAACGGCAGGCACACACCTTC	CASSERQAHTF
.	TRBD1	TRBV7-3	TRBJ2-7	TGTGCCAGCAGCTTAGGAGGGGACAGGGATTTCGAGCAGTACTTC	CASSLGGDRDFEQYF
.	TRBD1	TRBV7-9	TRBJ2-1	TGTGCCAGCAGCCTCCGGGACAGGGTCCCCAATGAGCAGTTCTTC	CASSLRDRVPNEQFF
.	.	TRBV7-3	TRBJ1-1	TGTGCCAGCAGCTCGGGCGGGAACACTGAAGCTTTCTTT	CASSSGGNTEAFF
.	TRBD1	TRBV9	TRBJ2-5	TGTGCCAGCAGCTTCCGGACAGGGGGAGAGACCCAGTACTTC	CASSFRTGGETQYF
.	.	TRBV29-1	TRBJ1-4	TGCAGCGTTGAGGACCAGAATGAAAAACTGTTTTTT	CSVEDQNEKLFF
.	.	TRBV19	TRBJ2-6	TGTGCCAGTAGAACTACCGGGCCCTCGAGCTACTCTGGGGCCAACGTCCTGACTTTC	CASRTTGPSSYSGANVLTF
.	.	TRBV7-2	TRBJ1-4	TGTGCCAGCAGCTTAACAGGGAACAATGAAAAACTGTTTTTT	CASSLTGNNEKLFF
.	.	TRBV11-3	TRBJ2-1	TGTGCCAGCAGCTTTGGACTCGCCGGAAGTAATGAGCAGTTCTTC	CASSFGLAGSNEQFF
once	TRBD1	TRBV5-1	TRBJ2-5	TGCGCCAGCAAGAGAGGACAGGGAAGTCAAGAGACCCAGTACTTC	CASKRGQGSQETQYF
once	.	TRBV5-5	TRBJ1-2	TGTGCCAGCACGCAGGGTGCATATGGCTACACCTTC	CASTQGAYGYTF
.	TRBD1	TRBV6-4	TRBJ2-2	TGTGCCAGCAGTGCACAGGGGCCCCCGGACACCGGGGAGCTGTTTTTT	CASSAQGPPDTGELFF
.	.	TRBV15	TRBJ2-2	TGTGCCACCAGCAGAGTCTCAGGGCGGGACACCGGGGAGCTGTTTTTT	CATSRVSGRDTGELFF
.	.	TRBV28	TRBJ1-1	TGTGCCAGCAGGAGAGACAGGCCAACTGAAGCTTTCTTT	CASRRDRPTEAFF
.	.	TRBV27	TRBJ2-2	TGTGCCAGCAGTTTATTGGTTGGCACCGGGGAGCTGTTTTTT	CASSLLVGTGELFF
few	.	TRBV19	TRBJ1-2	TGTGCCAGTAGTAGGGACCGTAACTATGGCTACACCTTC	CASSRDRNYGYTF
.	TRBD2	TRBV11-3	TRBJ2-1	TGTGCCAGCAGCCTCAGACTAGCGGGAGTTAATGAGCAGTTCTTC	CASSLRLAGVNEQFF
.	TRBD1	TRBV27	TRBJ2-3	TGTGCCAGCAGTTTGCGAAAAAGGCCCGGGACAGGGGGCGCAGATACGCAGTATTTT	CASSLRKRPGTGGADTQYF
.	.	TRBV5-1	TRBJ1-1	TGCGCCAGCAGCTTCGCAACTGAAGCTTTCTTT	CASSFATEAFF
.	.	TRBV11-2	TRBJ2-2	TGTGCCAGCAACTTACGGCGGACCGGGGAGCTGTTTTTT	CASNLRRTGELFF
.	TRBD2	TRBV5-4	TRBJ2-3	TGTGCCAGCAGCTTCGGACTAGTCCCAGATACGCAGTATTTT	CASSFGLVPDTQYF
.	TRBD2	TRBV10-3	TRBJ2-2	TGTGCCACCCGTGGAGGTAGCGGGAGGACCGGGGAGCTGTTTTTT	CATRGGSGRTGELFF
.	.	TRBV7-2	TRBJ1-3	TGTGCCAGCAGCTTAGCCGGAGACGCAGCGAGAAACACCATATATTTT	CASSLAGDAARNTIYF
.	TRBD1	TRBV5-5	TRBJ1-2	TGTGCCAGCAGCAAGGGGACAGGGGCCCCCTGGATCTATGGCTACACCTTC	CASSKGTGAPWIYGYTF
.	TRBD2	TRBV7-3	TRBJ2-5	TGTGCCAGCAGCTCGAGGACTAGCGGGAGGGCTGGAGAGACCCAGTACTTC	CASSSRTSGRAGETQYF
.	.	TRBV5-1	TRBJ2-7	TGCGCCAGCAGCCCACAGCAGACTGGGGAGCAGTACTTC	CASSPQQTGEQYF
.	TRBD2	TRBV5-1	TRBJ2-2	TGCGCCAGCAGCGCGGCGGGGGACGCGGCCGGGGAGCTGTTTTTT	CASSAAGDAAGELFF
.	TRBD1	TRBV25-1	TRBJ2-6	TGTGCCAGCAGTGATAAGAGGGGGCTAGGGGCCAACGTCCTGACTTTC	CASSDKRGLGANVLTF
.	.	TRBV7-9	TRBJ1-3	TGTGCCAGCAGCTTAGAACTGGTGGTCACCATATATTTT	CASSLELVVTIYF
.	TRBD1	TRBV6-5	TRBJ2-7	TGTGCCAGCAGTTACGGGCAGGGGGCGTACGAGCAGTACTTC	CASSYGQGAYEQYF
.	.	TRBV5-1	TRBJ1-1	TGCGCCAGCAGCTTGTTGGGGGCGACCACTGAAGCTTTCTTT	CASSLLGATTEAFF
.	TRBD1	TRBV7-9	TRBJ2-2	TGTGCCAGCAGCTCGGGACAGGGCTCCGGGGAGCTGTTTTTT	CASSSGQGSGELFF
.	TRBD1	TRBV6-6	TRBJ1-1	TGTGCCAGCAGTTACCGAGGGGGCCGGAACACTGAAGCTTTCTTT	CASSYRGGRNTEAFF
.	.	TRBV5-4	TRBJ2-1	TGTGCCAGCAGCTTACCTGCGGAGGGGTATGATGAGCAGTTCTTC	CASSLPAEGYDEQFF